These 30 T cell receptor beta chains were sequenced from one sample in a study of blood T cell repertoires in COVID-19. Some clones are missing from TCRdb's copy, which holds only in-frame ones; the method was immunoSEQ multiplex PCR. The table includes about 380,000 clones, more than 70% detected once. Sequencing was performed on peripheral blood. These receptor sequences come from a man aged 40-50 years with acute or convalescent COVID-19.

This CDR3 reads CASSVRGGETQYF. As DNA, the CDR3 is TGTGCCAGCAGTGTTCGGGGGGGGGAGACCCAGTACTTC. The V and J genes are TRBV2 and TRBJ2-5; TRBD2 matches 8 bases. V shed 4 bases and J 5 bases; nucleotides not matched to a gene: 3. The length of the CDR3 is 13 residues. Looked up from germline, CDR1 is SNHLY and CDR2 is FYNNEI.

The sample holds one count of this clone. The chain couples TRBV2 to TRBJ2-7; 8 positions match TRBD2. Germline V gene data show CDR1 as SNHLY and CDR2 as FYNNEI. Trimming took 6 bases from V and 1 from J; bases not matched to a gene: 8. The CDR3 contains 15 residues. CDR3 DNA sequence: TGTGCCAGCAGCGCTCCGGGACTAGGGTCCTACGAGCAGTACTTC. Its translation: CASSAPGLGSYEQYF.

The chain combines TRBV5-4 with TRBJ2-7, with 12 bases lining up with TRBD1. Germline assignment: CDR1 SGHNT and CDR2 YYREEE (reference sequence). The CDR3 spans 16 residues. With 4 bases clipped from V and 4 bases from J, the junction kept 9 bases outside the gene matches. In DNA form, the CDR3 reads TGTGCCAGCAGCACGGGACAGGGGGCGCGGATATACGAGCAGTACTTC. Protein sequence: CASSTGQGARIYEQYF.

This chain links TRBV11-2 with TRBJ2-7; D is possibly TRBD2 (5 bases). Trimming removed 1 base at V and 0 bases at J, with 13 bases between. Germline CDR1 SGHAT, CDR2 FQNNGV. The CDR3 is 16 residues long. CDR3 amino acids: CASSLAVREISYEQYF. CDR3 DNA: TGTGCCAGCAGCTTAGCGGTCCGGGAAATCTCCTACGAGCAGTACTTC.

The V call is TRBV24-1, the J call TRBJ2-4, with no clear D. V lost 5 bases and J lost 5, with 9 bases in between. The CDR3 runs 13 residues. Germline CDR1 and CDR2: KGHDR and SFDVKD. CDR3 sequence reads: CATSGWQENIQYF. In DNA, the CDR3 is TGTGCCACCAGTGGATGGCAGGAAAACATTCAGTACTTC.

This clone was picked up one time. The V and J genes are TRBV24-1 and TRBJ2-2; weak D call: TRBD2 (5 bases). CDR3 size: 18 residues. Germline-derived CDR1 and CDR2 are KGHDR and SFDVKD. Trimming stripped 0 bases from V and 6 bases from J, with 19 bases between. The CDR3 region has the DNA TGTGCCACCAGTGATTTGGGATCGGGAAGGAGTTCTTCCGGGGAGCTGTTTTTT. Protein: CATSDLGSGRSSSGELFF.

This clone showed up just once. The chain uses TRBV5-1 and TRBJ2-5, with D perhaps matching TRBD1 (5 bases). Germline loops: CDR1 SGHRS, CDR2 YFSETQ. The CDR3 totals 15 residues. The V gene lost 1 base and the J gene lost 3 bases, with 13 bases spanning the gap. The chain's CDR3 is CASSLQGLIEETQYF. CDR3 DNA sequence: TGCGCCAGCAGCTTGCAGGGTTTGATAGAAGAGACCCAGTACTTC.

V is TRBV30 and J is TRBJ1-2; D remains unclear. Trimming cost V 4 bases and J 7 bases, with 7 bases left between them. This CDR3 contains 10 residues. CDR1 and CDR2 (germline): GTSNPN, SVGIG (reference sequence). The CDR3 loop is CAWKGGGYTF. CDR3 bases: TGTGCCTGGAAGGGAGGTGGCTACACCTTC.

This chain links TRBV28 with TRBJ1-3, with 12 positions matching TRBD1. V lost 10 bases and J lost 2; bases outside the gene matches: 24. The CDR3 has 21 residues. The V gene's germline CDR1 is MDHEN and CDR2 SYDVKM. The CDR3 DNA is TGTGCCACCCTAAGGCCGGGACAGGGGGCTAAGCTCGTCCCCCCTGGAAACACCATATATTTT. This codes for CATLRPGQGAKLVPPGNTIYF. Using reference TRBV28 and TRBJ1-3 for the parts outside the CDR3, the full variable domain is DVKVTQSSRYLVKRTGEKVFLECVQDMDHENMFWYRQDPGLGLRLIYFSYDVKMKEKGDIPEGYSVSREKKERFSLILESASTNQTSMYLCATLRPGQGAKLVPPGNTIYFGEGSWLTVV.

V is TRBV7-3 and J is TRBJ2-1, with D perhaps matching TRBD2 (6 bases). CDR1 is SGHTA, CDR2 FQGTGA, per germline. The CDR3 spans 16 residues. V was pared by 5 bases and J by 9 bases, with 23 bases between. The CDR3: CASSRTPGVKHAEQFF. CDR3 coding DNA: TGTGCCAGCAGCCGTACGCCGGGAGTTAAACATGCTGAGCAGTTCTTC.

V is TRBV6-1 and J is TRBJ1-4, with TRBD1 as a possible D gene (6 bases). V was shortened by 3 bases and J by 7 bases, with 15 bases between the two germline ends. Germline values: CDR1 MNHNS, CDR2 SASEGT. The CDR3 runs to 15 residues. As DNA, the CDR3 is TGTGCCAGCAGTGACACTGGGGGGGCGAGTGAAAAACTGTTTTTT. Its translation: CASSDTGGASEKLFF.

This clone was detected once. The rearrangement joins TRBV9 to TRBJ2-7; the match to TRBD1 covers 7 bases. The V segment lost 3 bases and the J segment 5 bases; nucleotides outside the gene matches: 8. This CDR3 has 14 amino acids. Germline-derived CDR1 and CDR2 are SGDLS and YYNGEE. The CDR3 loop reads CASSATTGLNEQYF. DNA for the CDR3: TGTGCCAGCAGCGCAACGACAGGGCTCAACGAGCAGTACTTC.

The genes are TRBV7-9 and TRBJ1-3; D is perhaps TRBD1 (6 bases). From germline, CDR1 is SEHNR and CDR2 FQNEAQ (reference sequence). The CDR3 is made up of 16 amino acids. V lost 3 bases and J lost 0, with 12 bases in between. CDR3 sequence (DNA): TGTGCCAGCAGCTTGGACAGTCTCCCCTCTGGAAACACCATATATTTT. Protein: CASSLDSLPSGNTIYF.

Only one count was recorded for this clone. The rearrangement joins TRBV19 to TRBJ2-7, with 12 positions matching TRBD1. The junction had 3 bases not matched to a gene; V was cut back by 6 bases and J by 3 bases. Per the germline V gene, CDR1 is LNHDA and CDR2 is SQIVND (reference sequence). The CDR3 runs 14 residues. Here the CDR3 DNA reads TGTGCCAGTAGAGGGACAGGGGGCGGCTACGAGCAGTACTTC. Protein product: CASRGTGGGYEQYF.

This chain links TRBV6-5 with TRBJ1-2; 7 bases line up with TRBD1. CDR3 length: 15 residues. The germline V gene encodes CDR1 MNHEY and CDR2 SVGAGI. The V segment lost 7 bases and the J segment 4 bases; nucleotides outside the gene matches: 12. The CDR3 coding sequence is TGTGCCAGCACTCCTGGGACAGCTTACTCCTATGGCTACACCTTC. This codes for CASTPGTAYSYGYTF.

The chain carries TRBV19 and TRBJ2-2; the D is unclear. Germline V lookup: CDR1 LNHDA, CDR2 SQIVND (reference sequence). The CDR3 totals 11 residues. The V gene lost 9 bases and the J gene lost 8 bases, with 10 bases spanning the gap. The CDR3 here is CASTVFGELFF. The CDR3 region has the DNA TGTGCCAGCACGGTCTTTGGGGAGCTGTTTTTT.

The V and J genes are TRBV30 and TRBJ2-3; 8 bases line up with TRBD1. CDR1 and CDR2 (germline): GTSNPN, SVGIG (reference sequence). The V and J ends lost 3 bases and 4 bases, in that order; junction bases with no gene match: 12. The CDR3 extends over 16 amino acids. CDR3 loop: CAWSRLGQGAPDTQYF. CDR3 sequence (DNA): TGTGCCTGGAGCCGCCTTGGGCAGGGGGCACCAGATACGCAGTATTTT.

The V and J genes are TRBV27 and TRBJ1-5; 7 nucleotides agree with TRBD1. CDR1 is MNHEY and CDR2 is SMNVEV in the germline V gene (reference sequence). V lost 1 base, J lost 2 bases, and 8 bases stayed unmatched. The CDR3 is 17 amino acids. CDR3 sequence: CASSLFPSGQGNQPQHF. Written as DNA, the CDR3 is TGTGCCAGCAGTTTATTTCCCTCCGGACAGGGCAATCAGCCCCAGCATTTT.

This clone has a single count. This sample includes further DNA sequences coding for the same CDR3. The V call is TRBV7-9, the J call TRBJ2-7; no clear D. V gave up 5 bases and J gave up 0 bases, with 8 bases separating them. This CDR3 is 13 amino acids long. Germline V gene data show CDR1 as SEHNR and CDR2 as FQNEAQ (reference sequence). The CDR3 coding sequence is TGTGCCAGCAGCCCCAGGAACTCCTACGAGCAGTACTTC. Encoded protein: CASSPRNSYEQYF.

This rearrangement joins TRBV11-3 to TRBJ2-3; D gene uncertain. The germline V and J ends were trimmed by 5 bases and 8 bases, with 17 bases remaining between them. This CDR3 spans 14 amino acids. Germline V gives CDR1 SGHNT, CDR2 YENEEA. Here the CDR3 DNA reads TGTGCCAGCAGCCCCCCCGACCCGTCGGGTACGCAGTATTTT. Encoded protein: CASSPPDPSGTQYF.

This rearrangement joins TRBV19 to TRBJ2-2; no firm D call. V was shortened by 6 bases and J by 4 bases, with 3 bases between the two germline ends. The CDR3 is 11 amino acids. Germline CDR1 is LNHDA and CDR2 is SQIVND (reference sequence). For the CDR3, the DNA is TGTGCCAGTAGCCTCACCGGGGAGCTGTTTTTT. Translation: CASSLTGELFF.

This chain connects TRBV2 to TRBJ2-5; D may be TRBD2 (5 bases). CDR1 and CDR2 (germline): SNHLY, FYNNEI. The CDR3 is made up of 13 amino acids. Trimming shortened V by 1 base and J by 13 bases, and 16 bases separated the two germline ends. The CDR3 loop reads CASSEEIAMGRYF. CDR3 nucleotides: TGTGCCAGCAGTGAAGAGATAGCGATGGGGAGGTACTTC.

The V call is TRBV28, the J call TRBJ1-1; D perhaps matches TRBD1 (6 bases). Germline lookup yields CDR1 MDHEN and CDR2 SYDVKM. There are 14 residues in the CDR3. The germline V and J ends were trimmed by 7 bases and 1 base, with 13 bases remaining between them. In nucleotides, the CDR3 is TGTGCCAGCAAGACAGGAGAGGGGAACACTGAAGCTTTCTTT. Translation: CASKTGEGNTEAFF.

This chain joins TRBV5-4 and TRBJ2-7; D may be TRBD1 (6 bases). The CDR3 is 13 residues long. The germline V gene has CDR1 SGHNT and CDR2 YYREEE (reference sequence). The ends were cut back, 1 base at V and 7 bases at J, with 12 bases in the middle. This CDR3 reads CASSLLGAREQYF. The DNA for the CDR3 is TGTGCCAGCAGCTTGCTGGGGGCGCGGGAGCAGTACTTC.

The sample holds a few counts of this clone. The chain uses TRBV5-6 and TRBJ1-6; a possible D gene is TRBD1 (6 bases). The CDR3 has 17 residues. V gave up 4 bases and J gave up 5 bases, with 19 bases separating them. The germline V gene encodes CDR1 SGHDT and CDR2 YYEEEE. CDR3 bases: TGTGCCAGCAGCAAAGACCTCGGGACACGGAATAATTCACCCCTCCACTTT. It specifies CASSKDLGTRNNSPLHF.

V usage is TRBV27 and J usage is TRBJ1-5, with D tentatively TRBD1 (5 bases). The CDR3 totals 15 residues. The V gene lost 3 bases and the J gene lost 1 base, with 10 bases spanning the gap. The V gene's germline CDR1 is MNHEY and CDR2 SMNVEV (reference sequence). CDR3 in DNA: TGTGCCAGCAGTTTTTCCCGACAGAGCAATCAGCCCCAGCATTTT. It yields the protein CASSFSRQSNQPQHF.

The V call is TRBV25-1, the J call TRBJ2-7, with 9 bases fitting TRBD1. V was pared by 1 base and J by 7 bases, with 14 bases of the junction left unmatched. This CDR3 has 17 residues. CDR1 is MGHDK, CDR2 SYGVNS, per germline. Written as DNA, the CDR3 is TGTGCCAGCAGTGAATCCCAGACAGGGACAGGGATCGGGGAGCAGTACTTC. Its protein is CASSESQTGTGIGEQYF.

This chain joins TRBV24-1 and TRBJ2-1; TRBD1 is a possible D gene (5 bases). Trimming stripped 2 bases from V and 7 bases from J, with 14 bases between. Germline lookup yields CDR1 KGHDR and CDR2 SFDVKD. The CDR3 consists of 15 residues. The CDR3 spells CATSDSGKGRNEQFF. Written as DNA, the CDR3 is TGTGCCACCAGTGATTCAGGGAAAGGTCGGAATGAGCAGTTCTTC.

The V call is TRBV30, the J call TRBJ2-5, with 8 positions matching TRBD1. CDR3 length: 11 residues. With 8 bases clipped from V and 4 bases from J, the junction kept 3 bases outside the gene matches. Germline CDR1 GTSNPN, CDR2 SVGIG (reference sequence). CDR3 region: CAGDRGETQYF. DNA of the CDR3: TGTGCCGGAGACAGGGGAGAGACCCAGTACTTC.

The V and J genes are TRBV7-8 and TRBJ2-3; a weak D match, TRBD2 (5 bases). The CDR3 is made up of 14 amino acids. V shed 5 bases and J shed 1 base, with 10 bases lying between them. Germline V gene data show CDR1 as SGHVS and CDR2 as FQNEAQ. In DNA, the CDR3 is TGTGCCAGCAGCCCCACGGAGGGCACAGATACGCAGTATTTT. Translating gives CASSPTEGTDTQYF.